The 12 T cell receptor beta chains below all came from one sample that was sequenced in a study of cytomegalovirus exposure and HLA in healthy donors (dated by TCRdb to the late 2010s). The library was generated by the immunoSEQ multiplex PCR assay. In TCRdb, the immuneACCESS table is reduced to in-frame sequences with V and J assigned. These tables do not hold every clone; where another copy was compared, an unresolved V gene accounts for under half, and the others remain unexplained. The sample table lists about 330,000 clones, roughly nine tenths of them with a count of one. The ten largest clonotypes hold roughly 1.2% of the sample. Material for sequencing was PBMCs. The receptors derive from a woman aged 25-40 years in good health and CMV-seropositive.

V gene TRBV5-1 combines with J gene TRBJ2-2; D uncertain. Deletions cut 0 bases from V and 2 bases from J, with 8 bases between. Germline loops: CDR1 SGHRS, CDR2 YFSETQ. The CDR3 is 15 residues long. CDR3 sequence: CASSLALANTGELFF. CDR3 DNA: TGCGCCAGCAGCTTGGCGTTAGCCAACACCGGGGAGCTGTTTTTT.

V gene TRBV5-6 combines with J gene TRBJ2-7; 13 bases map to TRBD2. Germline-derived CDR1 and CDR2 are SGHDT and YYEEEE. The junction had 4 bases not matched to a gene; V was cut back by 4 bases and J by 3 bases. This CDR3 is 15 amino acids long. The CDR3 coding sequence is TGTGCCAGCAGCCCCTGGACTAGCGGGGGCTACGAGCAGTACTTC. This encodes CASSPWTSGGYEQYF.

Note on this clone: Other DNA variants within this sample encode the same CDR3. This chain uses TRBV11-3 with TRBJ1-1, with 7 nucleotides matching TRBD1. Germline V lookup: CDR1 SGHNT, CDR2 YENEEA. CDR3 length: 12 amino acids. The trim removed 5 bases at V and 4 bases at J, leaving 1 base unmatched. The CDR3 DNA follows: TGTGCCAGCAGCCCAGGGGGCACTGAAGCTTTCTTT. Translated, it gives CASSPGGTEAFF.

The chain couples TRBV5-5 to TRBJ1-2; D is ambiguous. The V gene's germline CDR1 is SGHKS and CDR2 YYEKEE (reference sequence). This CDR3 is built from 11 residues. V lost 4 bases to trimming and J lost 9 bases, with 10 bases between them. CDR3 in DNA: TGTGCCAGCAGCCCCGGCGGCCGCTACACCTTC. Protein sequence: CASSPGGRYTF.

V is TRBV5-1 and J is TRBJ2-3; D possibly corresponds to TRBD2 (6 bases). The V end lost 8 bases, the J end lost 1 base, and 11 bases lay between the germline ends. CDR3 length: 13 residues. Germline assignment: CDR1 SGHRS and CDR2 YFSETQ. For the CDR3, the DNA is TGCGCCAGTAAAACGGGAGGCACAGATACGCAGTATTTT. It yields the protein CASKTGGTDTQYF.

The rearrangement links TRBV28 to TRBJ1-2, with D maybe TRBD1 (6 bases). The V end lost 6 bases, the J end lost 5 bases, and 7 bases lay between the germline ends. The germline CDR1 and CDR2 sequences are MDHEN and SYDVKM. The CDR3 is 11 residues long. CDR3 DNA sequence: TGTGCCAGCAGGGGACAATATGGCTACACCTTC. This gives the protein CASRGQYGYTF.

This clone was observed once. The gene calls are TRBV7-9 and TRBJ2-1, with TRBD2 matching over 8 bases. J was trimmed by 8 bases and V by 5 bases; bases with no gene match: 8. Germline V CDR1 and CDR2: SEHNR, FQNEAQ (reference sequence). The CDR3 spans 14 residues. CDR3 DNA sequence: TGTGCCAGCAGCCTCGGCGGGAGGTCCCATGAGCAGTTCTTC. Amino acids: CASSLGGRSHEQFF.

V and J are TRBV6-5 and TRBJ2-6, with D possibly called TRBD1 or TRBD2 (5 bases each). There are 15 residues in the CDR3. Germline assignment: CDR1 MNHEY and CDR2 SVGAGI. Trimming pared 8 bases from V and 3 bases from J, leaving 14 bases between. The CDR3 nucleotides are TGTGCCAGCGGACTTCAGGGTGGTGGGGCCAACGTCCTGACTTTC. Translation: CASGLQGGGANVLTF.

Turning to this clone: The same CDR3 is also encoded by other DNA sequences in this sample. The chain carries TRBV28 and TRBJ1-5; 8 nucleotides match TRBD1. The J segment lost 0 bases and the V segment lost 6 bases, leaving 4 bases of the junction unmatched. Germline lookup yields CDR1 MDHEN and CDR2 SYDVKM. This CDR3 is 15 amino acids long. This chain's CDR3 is CASRRTGYSNQPQHF. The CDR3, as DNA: TGTGCCAGCAGAAGGACAGGGTATAGCAATCAGCCCCAGCATTTT.

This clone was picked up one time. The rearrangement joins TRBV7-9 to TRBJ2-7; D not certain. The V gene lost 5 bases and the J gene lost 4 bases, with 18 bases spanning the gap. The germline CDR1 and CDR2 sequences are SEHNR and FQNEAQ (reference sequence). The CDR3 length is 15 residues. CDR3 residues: CASSPSAVTGYEQYF. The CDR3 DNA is TGTGCCAGCAGCCCATCGGCGGTCACCGGATACGAGCAGTACTTC. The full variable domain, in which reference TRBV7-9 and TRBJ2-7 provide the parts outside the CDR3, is DTGVSQNPRHKITKRGQNVTFRCDPISEHNRLYWYRQTLGQGPEFLTYFQNEAQLEKSRLLSDRFSAERPKGSFSTLEIQRTEQGDSAMYLCASSPSAVTGYEQYFGPGTRLTVT.

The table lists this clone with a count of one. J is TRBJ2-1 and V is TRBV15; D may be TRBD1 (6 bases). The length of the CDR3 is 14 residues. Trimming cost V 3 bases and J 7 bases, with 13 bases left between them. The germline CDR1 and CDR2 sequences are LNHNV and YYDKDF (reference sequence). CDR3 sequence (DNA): TGTGCCACCAGCAGTTTTACAGGGAATAATGAGCAGTTCTTC. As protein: CATSSFTGNNEQFF.

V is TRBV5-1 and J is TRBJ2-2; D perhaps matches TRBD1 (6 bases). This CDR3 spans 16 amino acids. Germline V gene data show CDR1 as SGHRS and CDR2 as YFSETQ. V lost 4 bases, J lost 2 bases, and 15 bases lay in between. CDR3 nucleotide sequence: TGCGCCAGCAGCCCCTCGACAGGACAAAACACCGGGGAGCTGTTTTTT. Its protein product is CASSPSTGQNTGELFF.